This TCR beta chain was recovered during a study of beta chain features in type 1 diabetes. Study-wide findings and caveats: Lower insertion and higher deletion counts appeared at VDJ junctions in type 1 diabetes patients. Shortening of TCRB CDR3s, moderate but significant, appeared in all four CD4+ subsets of Type 1 diabetes patients.

Comment on this clone: Its antigen is not known.

The CDR3 contains 13 residues. Trimming left V 6 bases short and J 5 bases short, with 11 bases between. Germline V lookup: CDR1 MRHNA, CDR2 SNTAGT. Every bit of the isolated RNA underwent reverse transcription, so sequencing read expressed TCRB transcripts. The repertoire was sequenced with immunoSEQ multiplex PCR; TCRdb's copy has only in-frame clones and lacks some. The table lists 150,000 to 200,000 clones, roughly 9% of them singletons. This clonotype was obtained from a woman in her 30s with type 1 diabetes. Sequences were obtained from central memory CD4+ T cells from blood. This sequence joins TRBV6-4 and TRBJ2-1; D is unclear. Here the CDR3 reads CASSHTANNEQFF. DNA of the CDR3: TGTGCCAGCAGCCATACTGCTAACAATGAGCAGTTCTTC.